This T cell receptor beta chain was captured in a study of chemoradiotherapy in HPV16-positive cancers. Study-level results: In HPV16-positive patients, HPV-responsive T-cell expansion tracked better recurrence-free survival.

Using immunoSEQ multiplex PCR, the repertoire was profiled, and TCRdb retains in-frame clones only, with some absent. The sample has just over 25,000 clones, more than 80% seen once. Repeated repertoire sampling spanned the course of chemoradiotherapy. Details on this clone: Its specificity is unknown.

The V end was cut by 0 bases, the J end by 0 bases, with 15 bases between. The CDR3 runs 18 residues. In germline, CDR1 is SGHRS, CDR2 YFSETQ. Material: blood, obtained from a patient who underwent chemoradiotherapy. The chain carries TRBV5-1 and TRBJ1-4, with a weak D call TRBD1 (5 bases). This clonotype originated in a human donor with HPV-associated anogenital cancer. CDR3 residues: CASSLGMAGITTNEKLFF. CDR3 DNA sequence: TGCGCCAGCAGCTTGGGTATGGCAGGGATAACAACTAATGAAAAACTGTTTTTT.